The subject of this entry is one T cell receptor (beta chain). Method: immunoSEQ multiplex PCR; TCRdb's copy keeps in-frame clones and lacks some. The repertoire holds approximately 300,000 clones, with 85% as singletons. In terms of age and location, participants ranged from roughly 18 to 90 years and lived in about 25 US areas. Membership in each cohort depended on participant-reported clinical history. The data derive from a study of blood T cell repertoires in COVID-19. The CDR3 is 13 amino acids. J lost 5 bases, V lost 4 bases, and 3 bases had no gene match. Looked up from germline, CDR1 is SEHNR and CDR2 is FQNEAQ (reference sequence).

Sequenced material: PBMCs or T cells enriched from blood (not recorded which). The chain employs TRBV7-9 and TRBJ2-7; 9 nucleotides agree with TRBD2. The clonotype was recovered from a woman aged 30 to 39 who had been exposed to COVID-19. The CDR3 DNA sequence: TGTGCCAGCAGCTCCGGGACTAGCAACGAGCAGTACTTC. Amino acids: CASSSGTSNEQYF.